This T cell receptor beta chain was sequenced in a study of blood T cell repertoires in COVID-19. Study information: There were acute and convalescent COVID-19 samples, and they came from the United States, Italy and Spain.

Sequencing was performed with immunoSEQ multiplex PCR; in TCRdb, only in-frame clones are kept and a portion is missing. Here the sample spans roughly 200,000 clones, around four fifths being singletons. The sequenced material came from PBMCs or T cells enriched from blood (not recorded which). The TCR comes from a woman aged 50 to 65 who had been exposed to COVID-19.

Here the CDR3 DNA reads TGTGCCAGCAGATCAGGAAACACCATATATTTT. Its translation is CASRSGNTIYF. The chain joins TRBV2 to TRBJ1-3; D not resolved. Per germline, CDR1 SNHLY and CDR2 FYNNEI. Trimming took 6 bases from V and 4 from J, leaving 4 bases between them. The length of the CDR3 is 11 residues.